This entry concerns a single T cell receptor beta chain. This entry is derived from a study of early T cells in non-severe SARS-CoV-2 infection. The CDR3 consists of 15 residues. V lost 6 bases and J lost 0; bases outside the gene matches: 5. MiXCR, run by TCRdb on the 5' RACE reads, gives a single entry per CDR3 protein. The sample has 90,000 to 120,000 distinct CDR3 sequences; 12% are singletons. This receptor was obtained from an adult who was a healthcare worker with PCR-confirmed SARS-CoV-2 infection or an uninfected control (not recorded which). The chain recombines TRBV12-3 or TRBV12-4 with TRBJ1-2; the match to TRBD1 covers 9 bases. The source material was whole blood. The CDR3 here is CASSPGTGSNYGYTF. CDR3 sequence (DNA): TGTGCCAGCAGCCCAGGGACAGGGTCTAACTATGGCTACACCTTC.